Presented here are 21 T cell receptor beta chains from one specimen sequenced in a study of T cells expressing NK-cell markers. TCRdb re-called the 5' RACE reads; one entry per CDR3 protein, DNA not given. This repertoire includes about 460,000 distinct CDR3 sequences. Sequenced: blood T cells: a sorted CD56 or NKG2C T cell subset, CD4+ or CD8+ T cells, or bulk PBMC T cells (not recorded which). Receptors were obtained from a woman aged 45-60 years in good health.

This chain links TRBV2 with TRBJ2-4; TCRdb outputs TRBD1, but without DNA this stays unchecked. The CDR3 is made up of 15 amino acids. Per germline, CDR1 SNHLY and CDR2 FYNNEI. The CDR3 loop is CASSGIRDGRNIQYF. The entire variable domain, with the rest obtained from reference TRBV2 and TRBJ2-4, is as follows: EPEVTQTPSHQVTQMGQEVILRCVPISNHLYFYWYRQILGQKVEFLVSFYNNEISEKSEIFDDQFSVERPDGSNFTLKIRSTKLEDSAMYFCASSGIRDGRNIQYFGAGTRLSVL.

The chain employs TRBV6-5 and TRBJ2-3; the TCRdb call, TRBD2, lacks DNA for checking. Looked up from germline, CDR1 is MNHEY and CDR2 is SVGAGI. This CDR3 comprises 15 residues. The CDR3 loop reads CASSYNSGSTDTQYF.

This chain links TRBV4-1 with TRBJ1-2. Germline V gives CDR1 MGHRA, CDR2 YSYEKL. This CDR3 has 15 amino acids. This chain's CDR3 is CASSQGVVSYYGYTF.

The rearrangement links TRBV20-1 to TRBJ2-3; TCRdb's assignment of TRBD2 cannot be checked, as there is no DNA. From germline, CDR1 is DFQATT and CDR2 SNEGSKA (reference sequence). The CDR3 is 18 amino acids. The CDR3 here is CSARAGTSGSASTDTQYF.

The chain has TRBV3-1 and TRBJ2-3; the D call from TCRdb, TRBD2, cannot be confirmed without DNA. Germline CDR1 and CDR2: LGHDT and YNNKEL (reference sequence). The CDR3 is 15 residues long. The CDR3 region is CASSRGLASTDTQYF.

CDR3 protein: CSASQRGSGNADTQYF. The chain joins TRBV20-1 to TRBJ2-3; the TCRdb call, TRBD2, lacks DNA for checking. The CDR3 spans 16 residues. CDR1 and CDR2 from the germline V gene are DFQATT and SNEGSKA (reference sequence).

V gene TRBV20-1 combines with J gene TRBJ2-1; TCRdb indicates TRBD2, and absent DNA this call remains unverified. The CDR3 covers 13 residues. Germline CDR1 and CDR2: DFQATT and SNEGSKA (reference sequence). CDR3 protein: CSARNPRGNEQFF.

The genes are TRBV3-1 and TRBJ1-4. From germline, CDR1 is LGHDT and CDR2 YNNKEL (reference sequence). This CDR3 contains 15 residues. The CDR3 reads CASSQGLRTNEKLFF.

The V and J genes are TRBV28 and TRBJ1-1; TCRdb's D call, TRBD1, is unchecked because there is no DNA. Germline-derived CDR1 and CDR2 are MDHEN and SYDVKM. CDR3 length: 17 amino acids. This chain's CDR3 is CASSSGAGSAMNTEAFF.

V usage is TRBV20-1 and J usage is TRBJ2-7; as DNA is missing, the TRBD1 call by TCRdb cannot be tested. The CDR3 length is 12 residues. Per the germline V gene, CDR1 is DFQATT and CDR2 is SNEGSKA (reference sequence). This CDR3 is CSAGRTVYEQYF.

This chain joins TRBV30 and TRBJ1-1; TCRdb outputs TRBD1, but without DNA this stays unchecked. This CDR3 is built from 11 residues. CDR1 and CDR2 from the germline V gene are GTSNPN and SVGIG (reference sequence). CDR3 region: CAWVRTGMAFF.

V gene TRBV12-3 or TRBV12-4 combines with J gene TRBJ2-7; the D call from TCRdb, TRBD2, cannot be confirmed without DNA. The CDR3 has 13 residues. The CDR3 sequence is CASSIGTSAEQYF.

The genes are TRBV20-1 and TRBJ1-2; TCRdb designates TRBD1, a call that cannot be tested without DNA. Germline lookup yields CDR1 DFQATT and CDR2 SNEGSKA (reference sequence). The CDR3 consists of 13 residues. The CDR3 sequence: CSATGAVNYGYTF.

This rearrangement joins TRBV6-1 to TRBJ1-5. The CDR3 runs 15 residues. The germline V gene has CDR1 MNHNS and CDR2 SASEGT. The CDR3 region is CASSELTGLYQPQHF.

The V call is TRBV5-1, the J call TRBJ2-7; the D call from TCRdb, TRBD1, cannot be confirmed without DNA. The CDR3 consists of 15 residues. CDR1 and CDR2 (germline): SGHRS, YFSETQ. CDR3 amino acids: CASSLGDRLPYEQYF.

This chain connects TRBV6-4 to TRBJ2-2. Germline V gene data show CDR1 as MRHNA and CDR2 as SNTAGT. The CDR3 is 15 amino acids. The CDR3: CASSDSWLGSGELFF.

The chain joins TRBV12-3 or TRBV12-4 to TRBJ2-2; TCRdb picks TRBD2, but there is no DNA to check that call. The CDR3 contains 17 residues. The chain's CDR3 is CASSPLAGGLNTGELFF.

CDR3 region: CASWGFSTTDEQFF. V gene TRBV6-5 combines with J gene TRBJ2-1. CDR1 MNHEY and CDR2 SVGAGI come from the germline V gene. CDR3 size: 14 residues.

The genes are TRBV7-3 and TRBJ2-3. CDR1 is SGHTA and CDR2 is FQGTGA in the germline V gene. CDR3 length: 14 amino acids. This CDR3 reads CASSLSISTDTQYF.

The chain carries TRBV7-2 and TRBJ1-4; the D gene TCRdb calls, TRBD1, cannot be checked with no DNA. From germline, CDR1 is SGHTA and CDR2 FQGNSA. This CDR3 comprises 14 residues. CDR3 in amino acids: CASSLGGTQQKLFF.

The CDR3 here is CASSKGINTGELFF. J is TRBJ2-2 and V is TRBV12-3 or TRBV12-4. The CDR3 covers 14 residues.